This T cell receptor beta chain originates from a study of early T cells in non-severe SARS-CoV-2 infection. Study-level background: Bulk RNA isolated from unsorted whole blood underwent sequencing; chains were not paired. Study conclusions and caveats: In VDJdb matching, anti-spike CD8 responses were favored while private and CD4 specificities went missing.

Note on this clonotype: What it recognizes is unknown.

Each single cDNA molecule received a unique molecular identifier. TCRdb processed the 5' RACE reads anew with MiXCR; each CDR3 protein has one entry. The sample has 56,000 or so distinct CDR3 sequences, under 12% seen once. Germline assignment: CDR1 SQVTM and CDR2 ANQGSEA. CDR3 length: 15 amino acids. J was trimmed by 6 bases and V by 2 bases; bases with no gene match: 9. This chain links TRBV29-1 with TRBJ2-7, with 11 nucleotides matching TRBD2. This receptor was taken from an adult who was a healthcare worker with PCR-confirmed SARS-CoV-2 infection or an uninfected control (not recorded which). The sequenced material came from whole blood. As DNA, the CDR3 is TGCAGCGTTGAACGGCTAGCGGGAGGATTCGCCGAGCAGTACTTC. It codes for CSVERLAGGFAEQYF.